This T cell receptor (beta chain) was documented in a study of shared clonotypes between healthy human individuals (TCRdb year 2020). Background for the entire study: The cohort comprised two women and a few men aged 18 to 49 years. For each donor, three plates each were used for CD4 naive and CD4 memory, two plates were used for CD8 naive, and one plate was used for CD8 memory. To estimate repertoire size and how much clonotypes are shared between individuals, the study performed deep sequencing of blood TCR repertoires from about 5 healthy adults. Libraries were prepared and TCR repertoires were sequenced by different laboratories using diverse techniques, in order to increase sequencing depth and limit assay-specific biases. Per donor, leukapheresis produced somewhere between about 0.85 and 10 billion PBMCs. The full study reports these points: Only blood was sampled, and tissue TCR repertoires likely differ from those in blood. Even with the large sequencing depth, rarefaction of the sorted-subset datasets indicated that sequencing was incomplete. Sharing across several donors was observed for around 5% of naive CD4, 3.5% of naive CD8, 2.3% of memory CD4, and approximately 0.41% of memory CD8 clonotypes. Higher generation probabilities were observed for clonotypes shared by all four sorted-subset donors than for non-shared clonotypes. The genetic and exposure-history diversity represented was limited by the small number of donors. Pairwise subsampling indicated that sequencing depth was expected to affect the degree of clonotype sharing among donors. Estimated clonotype richness was generally larger for naive than for memory subsets.

Using the deep immunoSEQ assay, TCR CDR3 regions were amplified from genomic DNA by multiplex PCR. Extracted genomic DNA from each cell subset was spread evenly across all wells of several immunoSEQ 96-well plates, with each plate serving as a replicate. For sorted subsets, roughly 190 ng of genomic DNA, equivalent to 25,000 to 30,000 T cell genomes, went into each replicate PCR. Purified libraries were quantified with a Qubit 3.0 fluorometer, sized on a Bioanalyzer 2100, and re-quantified with the KAPA Library Quantification kit. A separate single-read 150-cycle Illumina NextSeq 550 flow cell was used to sequence each immunoSEQ 96-well plate. On the authors' methods: Because the immunoSEQ output held only junctional sequences and lacked quality scores, the filtering could not match the filtering applied to full-length reads. Sequences were annotated with PyIR, a Python wrapper for IgBLAST v1.9, using IMGT germline references to assign V/J genes and CDR3. Any read was removed if the V/J assignment was weak (E-value above 1e-6), the CDR3 was missing, or the read contained stop codons, out-of-frame junctions, or ambiguous translated residues. V3J clonotypes were defined by identical inferred V gene, J gene, and CDR3 amino acid sequence. To compute the percentage overlap between repertoires, the number of shared unique clonotypes was divided by the size of the smaller repertoire. RTK rarefaction, the Chao1 estimator, and Recon v2.1 estimates of unobserved clonotypes were used to assess repertoire richness. OLGA was used to compute generation probabilities for all TCRbeta clonotypes that the gDNA method yielded from a handful of donors. In its TCRdb copy, this immuneACCESS table keeps in-frame sequences only and misses some clones. Where compared with another copy, unresolved V genes explain less than half of these, and the others have no known cause. V, J and clone size were drawn from that table, and D and trimming were deduced from the DNA. The sample table contains a few hundred thousand clones; only one count was recorded for over 65% of them. Of the sample, 10% to 13% falls within the top ten clones.

The donors were healthy, HIV-negative adults who had no recently reported acute infections or vaccinations. Every donor was a Caucasian adult residing in Nashville, Tennessee, USA. Magnetic negative selection was used to enrich CD4+ T cells, after which naive cells were positively selected on CD45RA and the negative fraction became the memory subset. Blood was obtained by leukapheresis, after which PBMCs were separated by Ficoll-Histopaque density gradient centrifugation and cryopreserved in liquid nitrogen vapor phase. Analytical flow cytometry was used to check the purity and quantity of every magnetically sorted T cell population. Each sorted fraction had its genomic DNA isolated and then quantified by UV absorbance on a Nanodrop 2000c. In regard to this clone: Its antigen is currently not known. No much larger clone exists at a distance of one base, and base qualities are not known. The sample carries other DNA sequences with the same CDR3.

The germline V gene yields MNHNS for CDR1 and SASEGT for CDR2. The CDR3 has 13 amino acids, counting the end cysteine and phenylalanine. The retained sequence is limited to the CDR3, 39 bases, with the frame set at the first base. V lost 6 bases and J lost 0 bases; the stretch between them is 8 bases long. Sequences were obtained from memory CD4+ T cells sorted from blood. The cell subset or site label on this specimen signifies: CD45RA-negative fraction. This TCR came from a man younger than 45 in good health. Recombination connected TRBV6-1 to TRBJ1-1, with no confidently assigned D gene. CDR3 region: CASRQTMNTEAFF. The DNA sequence is TGTGCCAGCAGACAAACTATGAACACTGAAGCTTTCTTT.